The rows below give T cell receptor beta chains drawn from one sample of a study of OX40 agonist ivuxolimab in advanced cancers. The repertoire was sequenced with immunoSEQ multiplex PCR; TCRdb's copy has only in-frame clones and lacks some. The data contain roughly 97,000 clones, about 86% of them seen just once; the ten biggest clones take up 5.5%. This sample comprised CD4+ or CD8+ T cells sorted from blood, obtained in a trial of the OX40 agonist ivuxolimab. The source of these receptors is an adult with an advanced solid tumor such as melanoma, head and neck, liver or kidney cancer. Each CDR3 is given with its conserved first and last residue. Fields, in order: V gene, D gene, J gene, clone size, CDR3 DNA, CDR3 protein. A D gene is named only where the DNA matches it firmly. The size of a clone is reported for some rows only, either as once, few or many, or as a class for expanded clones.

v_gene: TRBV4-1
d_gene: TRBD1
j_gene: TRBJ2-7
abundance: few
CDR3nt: TGCGCCAGCAGCCTTACATCCATTGGGACAGGGATAGGGGAGCAGTACTTC
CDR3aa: CASSLTSIGTGIGEQYF

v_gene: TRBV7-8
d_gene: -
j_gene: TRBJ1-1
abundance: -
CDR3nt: TGTGCCAGCAGCGGCCTGAGGAGGACTGAAGCTTTCTTT
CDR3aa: CASSGLRRTEAFF

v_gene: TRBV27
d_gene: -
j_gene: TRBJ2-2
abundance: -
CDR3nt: TGTGCCAGCAGTTTGGCGGGGAACACCGGGGAGCTGTTTTTT
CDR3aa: CASSLAGNTGELFF

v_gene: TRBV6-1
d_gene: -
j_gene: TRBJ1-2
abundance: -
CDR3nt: TGTGCCAGCAGTGAACCCCGGCCATCTCTCGACTATGGCTACACCTTC
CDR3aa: CASSEPRPSLDYGYTF

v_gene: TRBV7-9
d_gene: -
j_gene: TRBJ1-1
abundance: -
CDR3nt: TGTGCCAGCAGCCGGAGTAACACTGAAGCTTTCTTT
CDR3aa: CASSRSNTEAFF

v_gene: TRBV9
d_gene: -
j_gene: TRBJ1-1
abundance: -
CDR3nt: TGTGCCAGCAGCGTAGAGGTACAGGTGACTGAAGCTTTCTTT
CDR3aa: CASSVEVQVTEAFF

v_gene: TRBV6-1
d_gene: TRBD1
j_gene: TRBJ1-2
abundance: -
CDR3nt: TGTGCCAGCAGTGAAGCGCAGGGGGCGCGGGGCTACACCTTC
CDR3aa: CASSEAQGARGYTF

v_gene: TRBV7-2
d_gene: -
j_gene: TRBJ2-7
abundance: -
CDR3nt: TGTGCCAGCAACCCCCTTGGCGCAGGGGTGGAGGGCTACGAGCAGTACTTC
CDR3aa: CASNPLGAGVEGYEQYF

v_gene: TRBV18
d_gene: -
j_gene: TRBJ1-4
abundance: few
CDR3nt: TGTGCCAGCTCACGAACCACTCTACAAGGGACTACTCGGCGTAATGAAAAACTGTTTTTT
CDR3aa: CASSRTTLQGTTRRNEKLFF

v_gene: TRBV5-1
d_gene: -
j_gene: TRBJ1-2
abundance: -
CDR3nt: TGCGCCAGCAGCTTGGGGGAGGAGGAATATGGCTACACCTTC
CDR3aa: CASSLGEEEYGYTF

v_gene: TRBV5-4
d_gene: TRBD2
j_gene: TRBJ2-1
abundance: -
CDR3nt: TGTGCCAGCAGCATTCAGACCGGGACTAGCGTTTACAATGAGCAGTTCTTC
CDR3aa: CASSIQTGTSVYNEQFF

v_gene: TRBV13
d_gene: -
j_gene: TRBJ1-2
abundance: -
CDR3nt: TGTGCCAGCAGCTCCGGACTCTATGGCTACACCTTC
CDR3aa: CASSSGLYGYTF

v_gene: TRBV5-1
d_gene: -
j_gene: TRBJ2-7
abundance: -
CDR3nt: TGCGCCAGCAGCTTGGATGCGGTCTCCTACGAGCAGTACTTC
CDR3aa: CASSLDAVSYEQYF

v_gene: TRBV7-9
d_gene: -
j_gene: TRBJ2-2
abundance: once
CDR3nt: TGTGCCAGCAGCTTTACGGGGACGTCCGGGGAGCTGTTTTTT
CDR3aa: CASSFTGTSGELFF

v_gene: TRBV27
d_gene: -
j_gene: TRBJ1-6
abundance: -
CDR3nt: TGTGCCAGCAGTTTATCGACAGCACTAGACGATTCACCCCTCCACTTT
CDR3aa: CASSLSTALDDSPLHF

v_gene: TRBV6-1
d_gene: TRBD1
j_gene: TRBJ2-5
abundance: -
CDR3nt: TGTGCCAGCAGTGTCCGACAGGGGCAGTATCAAGAGACCCAGTACTTC
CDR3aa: CASSVRQGQYQETQYF

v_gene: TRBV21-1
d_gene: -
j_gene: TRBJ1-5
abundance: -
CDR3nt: TGTGCCAGCAGCAAAGGAAAGAGTAGCAATCAGCCCCAGCATTTT
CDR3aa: CASSKGKSSNQPQHF

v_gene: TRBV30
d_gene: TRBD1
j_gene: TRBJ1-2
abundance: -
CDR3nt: TGTGCCTGGCTAAGACAGGGGAAAACTAACTATGGCTACACCTTC
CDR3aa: CAWLRQGKTNYGYTF

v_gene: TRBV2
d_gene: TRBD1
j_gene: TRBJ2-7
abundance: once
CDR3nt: TGTGCCAGCAGGCCCGACAGGGTTGGTGAGCAGTACTTC
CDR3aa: CASRPDRVGEQYF

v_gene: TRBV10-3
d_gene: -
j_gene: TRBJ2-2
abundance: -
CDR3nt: TGTGCCATCAGCCCCTGGGACACCGGGGAGCTGTTTTTT
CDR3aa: CAISPWDTGELFF

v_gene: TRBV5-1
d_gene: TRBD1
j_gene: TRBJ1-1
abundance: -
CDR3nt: TGCGCCAGCAGCTCTTTGGGACAGTGGAACACTGAAGCTTTCTTT
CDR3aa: CASSSLGQWNTEAFF

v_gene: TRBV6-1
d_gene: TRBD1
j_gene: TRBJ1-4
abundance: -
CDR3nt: TGTGCCAGCAGCACAGGGGGGAATGAAAAACTGTTTTTT
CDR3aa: CASSTGGNEKLFF

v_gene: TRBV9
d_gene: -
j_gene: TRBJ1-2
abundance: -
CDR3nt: TGTGCCAGCAGCGTAACCCCGGACGGAGATGGCTACACCTTC
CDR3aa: CASSVTPDGDGYTF

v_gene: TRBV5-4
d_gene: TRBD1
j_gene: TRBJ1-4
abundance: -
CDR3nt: TGTGCCAGCGGGAAGACAGGGTCCGGGGAAAAACTGTTTTTT
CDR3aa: CASGKTGSGEKLFF

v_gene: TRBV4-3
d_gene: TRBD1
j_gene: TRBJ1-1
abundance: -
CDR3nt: TGCGCCAGCGGTTCTCAGGGGGCGAATACTGAAGCTTTCTTT
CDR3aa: CASGSQGANTEAFF

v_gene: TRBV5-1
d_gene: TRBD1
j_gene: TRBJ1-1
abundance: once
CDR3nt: TGCGCCAGCAGCTCGGGACAGCAGAACACTGAAGCTTTCTTT
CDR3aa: CASSSGQQNTEAFF

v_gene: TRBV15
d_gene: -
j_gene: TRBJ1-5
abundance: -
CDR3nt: TGTGCCACCAGCTCCCGACGGTCAAATCAGCCCCAGCATTTT
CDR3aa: CATSSRRSNQPQHF

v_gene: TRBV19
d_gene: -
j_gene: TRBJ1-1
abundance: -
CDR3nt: TGTGCCAGTAGTCCCCCGGAGAACACTGAAGCTTTCTTT
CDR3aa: CASSPPENTEAFF

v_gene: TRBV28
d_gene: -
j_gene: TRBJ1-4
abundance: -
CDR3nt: TGTGCCAGCAGGCGGACAGCCGCAACTAATGAAAAACTGTTTTTT
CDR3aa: CASRRTAATNEKLFF

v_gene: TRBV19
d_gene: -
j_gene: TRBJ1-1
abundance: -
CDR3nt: TGTGCCAGTAGTATAGGGACCGACAGAGGAGCTTTCTTT
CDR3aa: CASSIGTDRGAFF

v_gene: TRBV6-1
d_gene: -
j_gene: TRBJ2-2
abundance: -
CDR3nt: TGTGCCAGCGGCCCGGCAGCGAACACCGGGGAGCTGTTTTTT
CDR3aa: CASGPAANTGELFF

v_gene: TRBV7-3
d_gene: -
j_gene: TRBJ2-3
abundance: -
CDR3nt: TGTGCCAGCAGCCCACCCTCAGATACGCAGTATTTT
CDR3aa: CASSPPSDTQYF

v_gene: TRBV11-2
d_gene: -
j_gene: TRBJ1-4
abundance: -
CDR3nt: TGTGCCAGCAGCGGAGGACAGACCGTTAATGAAAAACTGTTTTTT
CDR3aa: CASSGGQTVNEKLFF

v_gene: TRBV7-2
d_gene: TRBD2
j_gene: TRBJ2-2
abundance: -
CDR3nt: TGTGCCAGCAGCTCGGGAGGAGCAGGGCACACCGGGGAGCTGTTTTTT
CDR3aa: CASSSGGAGHTGELFF

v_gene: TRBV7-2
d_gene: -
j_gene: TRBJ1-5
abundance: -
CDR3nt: TGTGCCACGGGACCGACTGGAACTACCAATCAGCCCCAGCATTTT
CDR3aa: CATGPTGTTNQPQHF

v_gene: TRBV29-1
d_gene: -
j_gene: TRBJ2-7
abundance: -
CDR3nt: TGCAGCGTTGGGGTGACAGCTAGCTACGAGCAGTACTTC
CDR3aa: CSVGVTASYEQYF

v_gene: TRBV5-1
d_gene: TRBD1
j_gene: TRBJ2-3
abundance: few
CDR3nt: TGCGCCAGCAGCTTGGGGCAGGGGGAGCGAACAGATACGCAGTATTTT
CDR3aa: CASSLGQGERTDTQYF

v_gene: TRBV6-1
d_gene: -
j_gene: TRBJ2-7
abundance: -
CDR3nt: TGTGCCAGCAGTGCCCCACCCTACGAGCAGTACTTC
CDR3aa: CASSAPPYEQYF

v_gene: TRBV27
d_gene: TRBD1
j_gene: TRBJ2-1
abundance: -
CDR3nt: TGTGCCAGCAGTTTATCGACAGGGGCCAATGAGCAGTTCTTC
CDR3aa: CASSLSTGANEQFF